The clone carrying this TCR beta chain was counted between two and nine times. These data originate in a study of CDR3 diversity in severe acne. MiXCR, run by TCRdb on the PCR reads, gives a single entry per CDR3 protein. In the table there are approximately 79,000 distinct CDR3 sequences, around half of which are singletons. Germline values: CDR1 MGHRA, CDR2 YSYEKL. Trimming removed 2 bases from V and 5 bases from J, with 15 bases in between. The CDR3 is 15 amino acids. This chain uses TRBV4-1 with TRBJ2-5; maybe TRBD1 (5 bases). This clonotype was obtained from a male donor in good health, serving as a control. Material for sequencing was blood. The CDR3 DNA reads as TGCGCCAGCAGCCAATCTCAGGGCGCCGGGGAGACCCAGTACTTC. Protein: CASSQSQGAGETQYF.